This TCR beta chain was profiled in a study of blood T cell repertoires in COVID-19. Study at large: COVID-19 samples from acute and convalescent phases originated in the United States, Italy and Spain. PBMCs, B-cell-depleted T cells, or T cells provided the cDNA or gDNA that made up the material.

Germline assignment: CDR1 ENHRY and CDR2 SYGVKD. This CDR3 is built from 16 residues. Germline trimming cut 4 bases from V and 7 bases from J; bases unmatched to any gene: 10. In the original workflow: Estimated nucleated cell counts came from reference gene primer amplification. Data came from immunoSEQ multiplex PCR; TCRdb stores just in-frame clones and leaves some out. That table is the source of V, J and clone size, and D and trimming were worked out from the DNA. The data contain around 270,000 clones, 80% to 85% of them seen just once; the ten biggest clones take up 1.5% to 1.7%. The chain is built from TRBV10-3 and TRBJ2-1; 10 bases line up with TRBD1. Material for sequencing was peripheral blood. The receptor was isolated from a woman in her forties who had recovered from COVID-19. The CDR3 region has the DNA TGTGCCATCAGTGCCGAACTCCCGGGACAGGGGAATGAGCAGTTCTTC. Protein product: CAISAELPGQGNEQFF.